The T cell receptor beta chain under discussion was sequenced for a study of response to subunit inactivated influenza vaccine. MiXCR was run by TCRdb on the RT-PCR reads, yielding one entry per CDR3 protein. The sample lists roughly 700,000 distinct CDR3 sequences, about 15% occurring once. The length of the CDR3 is 17 residues. With 0 bases removed from V and 0 bases from J, the gap between germline ends came to 15 bases. From germline, CDR1 is MNHEY and CDR2 SVGEGT. The sequence was obtained from a man aged 45-65 years who received an inactivated influenza vaccine. This chain connects TRBV6-2 or TRBV6-3 to TRBJ2-7; D is possibly TRBD2 (6 bases). The source was PBMCs from blood, collected 14 to 15 days before vaccination. The CDR3 sequence: CASSYSSRTTLSYEQYF. The CDR3 DNA is TGTGCCAGCAGTTACTCTTCGCGGACTACCCTCTCCTACGAGCAGTACTTC.